Listed here are 12 T cell receptor beta chains from one sample, sequenced in a study of blood T cells in healthy people across ages. The second PCR ran about 6 to 11 cycles with a sample-barcoded 5' primer and J-beta primers. TCRdb re-analysed the 5' RACE reads in MiXCR, keeping a single row per CDR3 protein. The sample consists of fewer than 2 million distinct CDR3 sequences, 39% of them appearing once. Material for sequencing was blood. The receptors stem from a human donor in good health.

The chain couples TRBV29-1 to TRBJ2-1; the D is unclear. Germline-derived CDR1 and CDR2 are SQVTM and ANQGSEA. Deletions cut 7 bases from V and 9 bases from J, with 13 bases between. CDR3 size: 11 residues. As DNA, the CDR3 is TGCAGCGCCCAGGACGCTATTGAGCAGTTCTTC. Translated: CSAQDAIEQFF.

The genes are TRBV5-6 and TRBJ2-3; a weak D match, TRBD2 (6 bases). The CDR3 extends over 14 amino acids. Germline V gene lookup returns CDR1 SGHDT and CDR2 YYEEEE. Trimming left V 3 bases short and J 5 bases short, with 13 bases between. In DNA form, the CDR3 reads TGTGCCAGCAGCTGGGGGACTTACGGAGATACGCAGTATTTT. The encoded protein is CASSWGTYGDTQYF.

The table lists this clonotype with a few counts. The V call is TRBV6-2 or TRBV6-3, the J call TRBJ1-5; D unclear. Germline lookup yields CDR1 MNHEY and CDR2 SVGEGT. There are 15 residues in the CDR3. V lost 9 bases and J lost 7, with 22 bases in between. In DNA form, the CDR3 reads TGTGCCAGTCGATATGCCGGTCGCTCAAACCAGCCCCAGCATTTT. It translates to CASRYAGRSNQPQHF.

Comment on this clonotype: A junction end diverges from the germline sequence, so it may reflect a read error. The rearrangement links TRBV3-1 to TRBJ2-4; D not resolved. The germline CDR1 and CDR2 sequences are LGHDT and YNNKEL (reference sequence). The CDR3 is made up of 14 amino acids. CDR3 sequence reads: CASSQRSGGNIQYF. The CDR3 DNA reads as TGTGCCAGCAGCCAAAGGAGTGGTGGAAACATCCAGTACTTC.

V and J are TRBV20-1 and TRBJ2-7; 13 bases fit TRBD2. Trimming cost V 6 bases and J 1 base; bases outside gene matches: 9. CDR1 DFQATT and CDR2 SNEGSKA come from the germline V gene (reference sequence). The CDR3 consists of 16 residues. This CDR3 reads CSAPGLAGYSSYEQYF. CDR3 coding DNA: TGCAGTGCCCCGGGACTAGCGGGGTATTCGTCCTACGAGCAGTACTTC.

The chain combines TRBV18 with TRBJ1-5, with a weak D call TRBD1 (5 bases). Germline V gene data show CDR1 as KGHSH and CDR2 as LQKENI. The CDR3 totals 14 residues. Trimming took off 3 bases at V and 5 bases at J, with 11 bases between the two ends. CDR3 nucleotides: TGTGCCAGCTCACCGGGGGTATGGGATCAGCCCCAGCATTTT. Translation: CASSPGVWDQPQHF.

The V and J genes are TRBV6-6 and TRBJ2-7; D gene uncertain. This CDR3 contains 16 residues. Germline V gives CDR1 MNHNY, CDR2 SVGAGI (reference sequence). Trimming removed 0 bases from V and 1 base from J, with 13 bases in between. CDR3 protein: CASSYSRQLLSYEQYF. The CDR3, as DNA: TGTGCCAGCAGTTACTCCAGGCAATTACTTTCCTACGAGCAGTACTTC.

This clonotype was picked up a small number of times. The chain recombines TRBV7-6 with TRBJ2-3, with D perhaps matching TRBD2 (5 bases). V was pared by 2 bases and J by 3 bases, with 18 bases between. The CDR3 has 17 amino acids. Germline values: CDR1 SGHVS, CDR2 FNYEAQ. The DNA for the CDR3 is TGTGCCAGCAGCTTAATTGGGTTACGTCCGGGGACAGATACGCAGTATTTT. Translated, it gives CASSLIGLRPGTDTQYF.

This chain links TRBV28 with TRBJ1-1; TRBD1 is a possible D gene (5 bases). V lost 2 bases to trimming and J lost 4 bases, with 17 bases between them. The CDR3 length is 16 residues. Germline V CDR1 and CDR2: MDHEN, SYDVKM. CDR3 region: CASSLGGVWMSTEAFF. The CDR3 DNA follows: TGTGCCAGCAGTTTAGGGGGAGTTTGGATGAGCACTGAAGCTTTCTTT.

The chain employs TRBV21-1 and TRBJ2-5. TRBV21-1 is flagged as a pseudogene. This CDR3 comprises 16 residues. The CDR3 sequence: CASSKDAEWTQETQYF. The DNA for the CDR3 is TGTGCCAGCAGCAAAGACGCCGAGTGGACCCAAGAGACCCAGTACTTC.

The rearrangement joins TRBV9 to TRBJ2-3; 9 bases fit TRBD2. V was clipped by 1 base and J by 7 bases; unmatched bases: 7. The CDR3 extends over 15 amino acids. Germline V CDR1 and CDR2: SGDLS, YYNGEE. The CDR3 DNA follows: TGTGCCAGCAGCGTACACGGCGGGGGGGATCATACGCAGTATTTT. Its protein is CASSVHGGGDHTQYF.

With respect to this clonotype: With a much larger clone just one base away, this may be a read error. This chain links TRBV7-6 with TRBJ2-1, with D unresolved. Between the trimmed V and J ends, which lost 1 base and 10 bases, there was a span of 14 bases. The CDR3 length is 14 residues. Germline V gene lookup returns CDR1 SGHVS and CDR2 FNYEAQ. CDR3 sequence: CASSLGPANYEQFF. In DNA form, the CDR3 reads TGTGCCAGCAGCTTAGGTCCAGCAAACTACGAGCAGTTCTTC.